Listed below are T cell receptor beta chains from one sample, sequenced in a study of control samples from healthy donors and cancer patients. Profiled with immunoSEQ multiplex PCR; TCRdb holds only in-frame clones, not every one. The sample holds about 150,000 clones, around 92% seen once. Sequencing input: blood. The receptors shown here come from a woman aged 40 to 50 in good health. Both conserved end residues are part of each CDR3. A D gene is named only where the DNA matches it firmly. For some rows the clone size is stated as once, few or many, or as a class when expanded; others skip it.

abundance: .; j_gene: TRBJ2-3; v_gene: TRBV5-4; d_gene: TRBD2; CDR3nt: TGTGCCAGCGCCCAGGCGGGGGGAAACACAGATACGCAGTATTTT; CDR3aa: CASAQAGGNTDTQYF
abundance: .; j_gene: TRBJ2-5; v_gene: TRBV2; d_gene: .; CDR3nt: TGTGCCAGCAGTGAAGCTTGGCCCCGAGAAGAGACCCAGTACTTC; CDR3aa: CASSEAWPREETQYF
abundance: .; j_gene: TRBJ1-2; v_gene: TRBV10-2; d_gene: TRBD1; CDR3nt: TGCGCCAGTACGACAAGGGGGCAGTCTAACTATGGCTACACCTTC; CDR3aa: CASTTRGQSNYGYTF
abundance: .; j_gene: TRBJ1-1; v_gene: TRBV7-9; d_gene: .; CDR3nt: TGTGCCAGCAGCTACCAGGGCCGAGTGGGGGACACTGAAGCTTTCTTT; CDR3aa: CASSYQGRVGDTEAFF
abundance: .; j_gene: TRBJ1-5; v_gene: TRBV6-5; d_gene: .; CDR3nt: TGTGCCAGCAGCTGGACGGGAAGCCAGCCCCAGCATTTT; CDR3aa: CASSWTGSQPQHF
abundance: .; j_gene: TRBJ1-6; v_gene: TRBV7-3; d_gene: TRBD1; CDR3nt: TGTGCCAGCAGCTTAAGACAGGGCGGTAATTCACCCCTCCACTTT; CDR3aa: CASSLRQGGNSPLHF
abundance: .; j_gene: TRBJ2-3; v_gene: TRBV7-9; d_gene: TRBD2; CDR3nt: TGTGCCAGCAGCTCACCAGACCGTAGCGGGGGGGCCCCGGATACGCAGTATTTT; CDR3aa: CASSSPDRSGGAPDTQYF
abundance: once; j_gene: TRBJ2-1; v_gene: TRBV11-3; d_gene: .; CDR3nt: TGTGCCAGCAGCTTAAGGGGGGCTGGCGATGAGCAGTTCTTC; CDR3aa: CASSLRGAGDEQFF
abundance: .; j_gene: TRBJ1-2; v_gene: TRBV2; d_gene: .; CDR3nt: TGTGCCAGCAGTGAATGGGGAAATGGCTACACCTTC; CDR3aa: CASSEWGNGYTF
abundance: .; j_gene: TRBJ1-6; v_gene: TRBV6-2/TRBV6-3; d_gene: TRBD1; CDR3nt: TGTGCCAGCAGTGGGGACAGGGGTAGGAATTCACCCCTCCACTTT; CDR3aa: CASSGDRGRNSPLHF
abundance: few; j_gene: TRBJ2-7; v_gene: TRBV2; d_gene: .; CDR3nt: TGTGCCAGCAGTGTTGAGGGGGCCTACGAGCAGTACTTC; CDR3aa: CASSVEGAYEQYF
abundance: .; j_gene: TRBJ2-7; v_gene: TRBV11-2; d_gene: .; CDR3nt: TGTGCCAGCAGCTTAGGGACAGCCACTTACTCCTACGAGCAGTACTTC; CDR3aa: CASSLGTATYSYEQYF
abundance: .; j_gene: TRBJ1-6; v_gene: TRBV3-1/TRBV3-2; d_gene: .; CDR3nt: TGTGCCAGCAGCCAAGGGACGGGAAATTCACCCCTCCACTTT; CDR3aa: CASSQGTGNSPLHF
abundance: .; j_gene: TRBJ1-2; v_gene: TRBV16; d_gene: .; CDR3nt: TGTGCCAGCAGCCAATCTCGGGTAGGGGAGGGCGGCCCTATCGGCTACACCTTC; CDR3aa: CASSQSRVGEGGPIGYTF
abundance: .; j_gene: TRBJ1-1; v_gene: TRBV5-1; d_gene: .; CDR3nt: TGCGCCAGCAGCTTGGGGGATCTGAACACTGAAGCTTTCTTT; CDR3aa: CASSLGDLNTEAFF
abundance: .; j_gene: TRBJ2-7; v_gene: TRBV15; d_gene: TRBD1; CDR3nt: TGTGCCACCAGCAAATTCGCGGGGACAGGGAGTTACGAGCAGTACTTC; CDR3aa: CATSKFAGTGSYEQYF
abundance: .; j_gene: TRBJ1-5; v_gene: TRBV5-6; d_gene: TRBD1; CDR3nt: TGTGCCAGCAGCTCCCAGGGGGTTTTCAGGTATAGCAATCAGCCCCAGCATTTT; CDR3aa: CASSSQGVFRYSNQPQHF
abundance: .; j_gene: TRBJ1-5; v_gene: TRBV10-1; d_gene: .; CDR3nt: TGCGCCAGCAGTGCGGACTCTTATCAGCCCCAGCATTTT; CDR3aa: CASSADSYQPQHF
abundance: .; j_gene: TRBJ2-7; v_gene: TRBV5-1; d_gene: .; CDR3nt: TGCGCCAGCAGCTTACAGGTGACTTCGGCCGAGCAGTACTTC; CDR3aa: CASSLQVTSAEQYF
abundance: once; j_gene: TRBJ1-5; v_gene: TRBV4-1; d_gene: TRBD1; CDR3nt: TGCGCCAGCAGCCAAGACAGGGGGTTGTATAACAGCAATCAGCCCCAGCATTTT; CDR3aa: CASSQDRGLYNSNQPQHF
abundance: .; j_gene: TRBJ2-1; v_gene: TRBV27; d_gene: .; CDR3nt: TGTGCCAGCAGCTTAGCAGGGGACAATGAGCAGTTCTTC; CDR3aa: CASSLAGDNEQFF
abundance: .; j_gene: TRBJ1-1; v_gene: TRBV3-1/TRBV3-2; d_gene: .; CDR3nt: TGTGCCAGCAGCCAAGTCCTGACAGTGAACACTGAAGCTTTCTTT; CDR3aa: CASSQVLTVNTEAFF
abundance: .; j_gene: TRBJ1-2; v_gene: TRBV6-6; d_gene: .; CDR3nt: TGTGCCAGCAGTACCCGCGTCAGCAACTATGGCTACACCTTC; CDR3aa: CASSTRVSNYGYTF
abundance: .; j_gene: TRBJ1-2; v_gene: TRBV24-1; d_gene: .; CDR3nt: TGTGCCACCAGTGAGGGTTGGGGCTATGGCTACACCTTC; CDR3aa: CATSEGWGYGYTF
abundance: .; j_gene: TRBJ1-1; v_gene: TRBV27; d_gene: TRBD1; CDR3nt: TGTGCCAGCAGTTTGGGGACAGCGAACACTGAAGCTTTCTTT; CDR3aa: CASSLGTANTEAFF
abundance: .; j_gene: TRBJ1-4; v_gene: TRBV4-1; d_gene: .; CDR3nt: TGCGCCAGCAGCCAAGTAGGTCCGTTAAAACTGTTTTTT; CDR3aa: CASSQVGPLKLFF
abundance: once; j_gene: TRBJ2-1; v_gene: TRBV4-1; d_gene: TRBD1; CDR3nt: TGCGCCAGCAGCCACTATACCCGGGACAGGGAGCAGTTCTTC; CDR3aa: CASSHYTRDREQFF
abundance: .; j_gene: TRBJ1-1; v_gene: TRBV5-6; d_gene: .; CDR3nt: TGTGCCAGCAGCTTTACTTGGAAGGGTAACACTGAAGCTTTCTTT; CDR3aa: CASSFTWKGNTEAFF
abundance: .; j_gene: TRBJ1-6; v_gene: TRBV19; d_gene: .; CDR3nt: TGTGCCAGTAGTCTCTTAGGGAGCGCCCTTGGACCCCTCCACTTT; CDR3aa: CASSLLGSALGPLHF
abundance: .; j_gene: TRBJ2-1; v_gene: TRBV5-1; d_gene: .; CDR3nt: TGCGCCAGCAGCTTGTCGCCAGGCGATACCTACAATGAGCAGTTCTTC; CDR3aa: CASSLSPGDTYNEQFF
abundance: .; j_gene: TRBJ2-1; v_gene: TRBV7-8; d_gene: TRBD2; CDR3nt: TGTGCCAGCAGCTTAGTTGTGGGACTAGCTCCGTACAATGAGCAGTTCTTC; CDR3aa: CASSLVVGLAPYNEQFF
abundance: .; j_gene: TRBJ1-1; v_gene: TRBV5-1; d_gene: .; CDR3nt: TGCGCCAGCAGCTTGGCTGCAGGGGTGAACACTGAAGCTTTCTTT; CDR3aa: CASSLAAGVNTEAFF
abundance: .; j_gene: TRBJ2-5; v_gene: TRBV21-1; d_gene: .; CDR3nt: TGTGCCACCACACCCCCAGCGGGGGGGCTGGAGACCCAGTACTTC; CDR3aa: CATTPPAGGLETQYF
abundance: .; j_gene: TRBJ1-1; v_gene: TRBV18; d_gene: .; CDR3nt: TGTGCCAGCTCTGCAGGGACTGAAGCTTTCTTT; CDR3aa: CASSAGTEAFF
abundance: .; j_gene: TRBJ2-2; v_gene: TRBV6-5; d_gene: .; CDR3nt: TGTGCCAGCAGTTACTCGGGGTTGAACACCGGGGAGCTGTTTTTT; CDR3aa: CASSYSGLNTGELFF
abundance: .; j_gene: TRBJ1-1; v_gene: TRBV28; d_gene: .; CDR3nt: TGTGCCAGCAGTTTTCGACCCCAGGGATTCAACACTGAAGCTTTCTTT; CDR3aa: CASSFRPQGFNTEAFF
abundance: .; j_gene: TRBJ1-4; v_gene: TRBV4-1; d_gene: .; CDR3nt: TGCGCCAGCAGCCACCCACCACCGGGCAGGGGTTTTGGTCTAACTAATGAAAAACTGTTTTTT; CDR3aa: CASSHPPPGRGFGLTNEKLFF
abundance: once; j_gene: TRBJ1-1; v_gene: TRBV30; d_gene: .; CDR3nt: TGTGCCTGGAGACCGACCACTGAAGCTTTCTTT; CDR3aa: CAWRPTTEAFF